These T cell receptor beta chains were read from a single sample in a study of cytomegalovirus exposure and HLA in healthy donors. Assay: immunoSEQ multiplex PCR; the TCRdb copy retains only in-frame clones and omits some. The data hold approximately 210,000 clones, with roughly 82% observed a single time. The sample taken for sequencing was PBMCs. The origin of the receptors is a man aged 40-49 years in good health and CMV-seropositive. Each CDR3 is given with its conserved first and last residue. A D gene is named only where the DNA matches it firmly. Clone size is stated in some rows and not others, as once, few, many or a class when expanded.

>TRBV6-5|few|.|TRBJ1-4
CASSYGFDRSNEKLFF
TGTGCCAGCAGTTACGGATTCGACAGGTCTAATGAAAAACTGTTTTTT
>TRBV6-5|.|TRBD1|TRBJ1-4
CASSYGQATNEKLFF
TGTGCCAGCAGCTATGGACAGGCAACTAATGAAAAACTGTTTTTT
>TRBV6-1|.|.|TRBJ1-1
CASTTGPRAFF
TGTGCCAGCACTACAGGTCCGCGCGCTTTCTTT
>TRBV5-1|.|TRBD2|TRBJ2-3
CASSGTSLQADTQYF
TGCGCCAGCAGCGGGACTAGCCTTCAAGCAGATACGCAGTATTTT
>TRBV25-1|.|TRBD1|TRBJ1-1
CASQQDRATEAFF
TGTGCCAGCCAACAGGACAGGGCCACTGAAGCTTTCTTT
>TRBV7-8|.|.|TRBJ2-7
CASSHGQLHEQYF
TGTGCCAGCAGCCACGGACAGCTCCACGAGCAGTACTTC
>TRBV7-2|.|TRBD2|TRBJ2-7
CASSFSSSGTYEQYF
TGTGCCAGCAGCTTCTCATCTAGCGGTACCTACGAGCAGTACTTC
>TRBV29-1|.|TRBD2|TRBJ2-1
CSVGVVSGTKEFF
TGCAGCGTTGGGGTGGTAAGCGGGACGAAGGAGTTCTTC
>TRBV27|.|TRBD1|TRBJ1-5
CASSLGQGNQPQHF
TGTGCCAGCAGTTTAGGACAGGGGAATCAGCCCCAGCATTTT
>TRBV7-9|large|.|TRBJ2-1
CASKMGGRGYNEQFF
TGTGCCAGCAAGATGGGGGGGCGGGGATACAATGAGCAGTTCTTC
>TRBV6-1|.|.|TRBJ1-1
CASSPSGLRTEAFF
TGTGCCAGCAGTCCCAGTGGGTTGAGGACTGAAGCTTTCTTT
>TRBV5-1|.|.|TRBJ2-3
CASSFGGSSTDTQYF
TGCGCCAGCAGCTTCGGAGGTTCGAGCACAGATACGCAGTATTTT
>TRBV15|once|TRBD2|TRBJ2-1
CATSREGLAQTYNEQFF
TGTGCCACCAGCAGAGAGGGACTAGCGCAAACCTACAATGAGCAGTTCTTC
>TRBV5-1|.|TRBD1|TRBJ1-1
CASSLDRGLGEAFF
TGCGCCAGCAGCTTGGACAGGGGGCTTGGTGAAGCTTTCTTT
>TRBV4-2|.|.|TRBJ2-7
CASSQDLAEPYEQYF
TGTGCCAGCAGCCAAGACTTAGCGGAGCCCTACGAGCAGTACTTC
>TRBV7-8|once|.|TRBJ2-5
CASSLPADPSGETQYF
TGTGCCAGCAGCTTACCCGCAGACCCCAGCGGGGAGACCCAGTACTTC
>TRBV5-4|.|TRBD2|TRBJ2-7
CASSLDAWASGTYEQYF
TGTGCCAGCAGCTTGGACGCTTGGGCTAGCGGAACATACGAGCAGTACTTC
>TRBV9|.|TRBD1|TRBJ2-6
CASSVGTGRGANVLTF
TGTGCCAGCAGCGTAGGGACAGGGAGGGGGGCCAACGTCCTGACTTTC
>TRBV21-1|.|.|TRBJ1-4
CASSPRDRGAEKLFF
TGTGCCAGCAGCCCGAGGGACAGGGGAGCGGAAAAACTGTTTTTT
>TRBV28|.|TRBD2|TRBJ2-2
CASSLGGGRATGELFF
TGTGCCAGCAGTTTAGGAGGCGGGAGGGCCACCGGGGAGCTGTTTTTT
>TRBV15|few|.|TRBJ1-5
CATSRVEGTAPQHF
TGTGCCACCAGCAGAGTCGAGGGAACGGCGCCCCAGCATTTT
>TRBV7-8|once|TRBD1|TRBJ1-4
CASSPPGQNEKLFF
TGTGCCAGCAGCCCGCCGGGACAGAATGAAAAACTGTTTTTT
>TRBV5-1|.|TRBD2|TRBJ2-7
CASSLVPAGGYEQYF
TGCGCCAGCAGCTTGGTCCCAGCGGGAGGCTACGAGCAGTACTTC
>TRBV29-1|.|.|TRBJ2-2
CSVLNTGELFF
TGCAGCGTCCTCAACACCGGGGAGCTGTTTTTT
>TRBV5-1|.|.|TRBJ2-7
CASSLQSSVSYEQYF
TGCGCCAGCAGCTTGCAGTCTAGCGTCTCCTACGAGCAGTACTTC
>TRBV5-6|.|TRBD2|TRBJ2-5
CASSYTPTSGGTQYF
TGTGCCAGCAGCTATACACCGACTAGCGGCGGGACCCAGTACTTC
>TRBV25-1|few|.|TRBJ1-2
CASSPIGVMANYGYTF
TGTGCCAGCAGCCCGATCGGGGTCATGGCTAACTATGGCTACACCTTC
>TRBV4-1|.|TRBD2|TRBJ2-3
CASSHGLAGATGSDTQYF
TGCGCCAGCAGCCACGGACTAGCGGGAGCAACGGGCTCGGATACGCAGTATTTT
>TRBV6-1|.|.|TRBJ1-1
CASRGATEAFF
TGTGCCAGCAGGGGAGCCACTGAAGCTTTCTTT
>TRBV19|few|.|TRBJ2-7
CASSLKTGPPYEQYF
TGTGCCAGTAGTCTAAAAACAGGGCCCCCCTACGAGCAGTACTTC
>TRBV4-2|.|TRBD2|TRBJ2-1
CASSQVTSGDEQFF
TGTGCCAGCAGCCAAGTAACTAGCGGGGATGAGCAGTTCTTC
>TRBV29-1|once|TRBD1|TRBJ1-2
CSAGTGLNYGYTF
TGCAGCGCCGGGACAGGTTTAAACTATGGCTACACCTTC